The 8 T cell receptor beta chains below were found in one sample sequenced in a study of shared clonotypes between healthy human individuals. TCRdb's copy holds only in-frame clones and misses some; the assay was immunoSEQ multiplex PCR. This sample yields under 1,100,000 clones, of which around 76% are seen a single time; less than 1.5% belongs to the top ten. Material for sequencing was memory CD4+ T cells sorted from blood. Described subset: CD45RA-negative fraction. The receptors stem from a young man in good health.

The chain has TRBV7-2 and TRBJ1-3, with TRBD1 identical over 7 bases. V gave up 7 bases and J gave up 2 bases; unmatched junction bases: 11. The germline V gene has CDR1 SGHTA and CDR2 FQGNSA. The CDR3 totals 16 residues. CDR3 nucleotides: TGTGCCAGCACCCTATTAGGGACAGCTCCTGGAAACACCATATATTTT. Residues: CASTLLGTAPGNTIYF.

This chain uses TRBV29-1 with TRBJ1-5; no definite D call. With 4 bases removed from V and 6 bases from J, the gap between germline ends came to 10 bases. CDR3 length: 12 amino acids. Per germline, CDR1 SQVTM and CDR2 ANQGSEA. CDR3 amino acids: CSVGGSGQPQHF. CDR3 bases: TGCAGCGTTGGGGGTTCGGGTCAGCCCCAGCATTTT.

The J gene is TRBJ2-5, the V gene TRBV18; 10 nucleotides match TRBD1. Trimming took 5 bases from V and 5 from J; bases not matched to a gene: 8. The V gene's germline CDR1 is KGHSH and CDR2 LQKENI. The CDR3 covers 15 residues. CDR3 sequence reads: CASSIGTGEVETQYF. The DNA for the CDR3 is TGTGCCAGCTCAATCGGGACAGGGGAAGTCGAGACCCAGTACTTC.

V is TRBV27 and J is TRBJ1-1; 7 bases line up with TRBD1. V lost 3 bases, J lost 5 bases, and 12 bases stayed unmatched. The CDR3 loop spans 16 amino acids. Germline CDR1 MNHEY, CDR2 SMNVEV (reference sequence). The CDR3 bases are TGTGCCAGCAGTTTCGACAGGGCAAATGTGGGAACTGAAGCTTTCTTT. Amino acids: CASSFDRANVGTEAFF.

Written as DNA, the CDR3 is TGTGCTAGTGGTTTGGGGACGCGGGTGCAGTTCTTC. Encoded protein: CASGLGTRVQFF. The chain is built from TRBV12-5 and TRBJ2-1; weak D call: TRBD2 (5 bases). Trimming cost V 1 base and J 12 bases, with 10 bases left between them. The germline V gene has CDR1 LGHNT and CDR2 FRNRAP. This CDR3 has 12 amino acids.

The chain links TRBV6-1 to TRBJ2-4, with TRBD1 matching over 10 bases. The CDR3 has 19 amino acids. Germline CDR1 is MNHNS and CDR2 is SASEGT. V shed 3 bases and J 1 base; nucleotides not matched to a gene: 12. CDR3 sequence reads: CASSDGDRGFALAKNIQYF. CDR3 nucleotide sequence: TGTGCCAGCAGTGACGGGGACAGGGGATTCGCATTGGCCAAAAACATTCAGTACTTC.

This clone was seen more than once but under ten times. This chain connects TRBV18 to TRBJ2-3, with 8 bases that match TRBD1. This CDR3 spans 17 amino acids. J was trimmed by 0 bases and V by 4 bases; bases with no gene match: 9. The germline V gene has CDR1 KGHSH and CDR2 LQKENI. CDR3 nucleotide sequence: TGTGCCAGCTCACGGCCGAACAGGGGGAAAAGCACAGATACGCAGTATTTT. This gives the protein CASSRPNRGKSTDTQYF.

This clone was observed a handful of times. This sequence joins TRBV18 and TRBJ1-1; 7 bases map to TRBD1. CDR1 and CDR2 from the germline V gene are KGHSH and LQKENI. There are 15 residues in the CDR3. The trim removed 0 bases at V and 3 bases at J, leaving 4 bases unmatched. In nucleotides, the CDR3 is TGTGCCAGCTCACCACCGACAGGGTTGGACACTGAAGCTTTCTTT. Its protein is CASSPPTGLDTEAFF.